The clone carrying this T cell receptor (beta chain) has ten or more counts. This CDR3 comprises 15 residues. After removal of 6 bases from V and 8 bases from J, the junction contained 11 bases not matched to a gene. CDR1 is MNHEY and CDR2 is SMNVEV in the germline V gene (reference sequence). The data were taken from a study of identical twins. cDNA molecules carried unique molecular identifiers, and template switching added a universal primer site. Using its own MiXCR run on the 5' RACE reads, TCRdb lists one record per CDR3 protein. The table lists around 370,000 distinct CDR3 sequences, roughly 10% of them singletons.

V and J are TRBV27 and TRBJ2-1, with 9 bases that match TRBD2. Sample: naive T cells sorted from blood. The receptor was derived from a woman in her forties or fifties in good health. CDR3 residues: CASRPLSGRLHEQFF. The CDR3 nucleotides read TGTGCCAGCAGGCCCCTTAGCGGGAGATTGCATGAGCAGTTCTTC.